This is a list of T cell receptor beta chains from one sample in a study of post-analysis software for immune sequencing data. TCRdb re-called the PCR reads with MiXCR, one entry per CDR3 protein. Of some 500,000 distinct CDR3 sequences listed, approximately 45% were seen once; the top ten hold around 10%. The sample taken for sequencing was blood. These receptors were collected from a girl between 5 and 17 years old with multiple sclerosis. Each CDR3 is given with its conserved first and last residue. The D gene is left open where the match is weak. The size of a clone is reported for some rows only, either as once, few or many, or as a class for expanded clones.

CDR3aa	CDR3nt	v_gene	abundance	j_gene	d_gene
CASSAMGGLPGQLGTEAFF	TGTGCCAGCAGCGCGATGGGGGGATTACCGGGACAGTTGGGCACTGAAGCTTTCTTT	TRBV9	few	TRBJ1-1	TRBD1
CSARDESGSYEQYF	TGCAGTGCTAGAGATGAGTCGGGCTCCTACGAGCAGTACTTC	TRBV20-1	few	TRBJ2-7	.
CASSLSASGIYNEQFF	TGTGCCAGCAGTTTATCGGCTAGCGGTATCTACAATGAGCAGTTCTTC	TRBV28	.	TRBJ2-1	TRBD2
CSARGGELGYGYTF	TGCAGTGCTAGAGGGGGGGAACTAGGGTATGGCTACACCTTC	TRBV20-1	few	TRBJ1-2	.
CSVGAGARQETQYF	TGCAGTGTCGGGGCGGGTGCTAGACAAGAGACCCAGTACTTC	TRBV20-1	.	TRBJ2-5	.
CASSQTLEYEQYF	TGCGCCAGCAGCCAAACGCTCGAGTACGAGCAGTACTTC	TRBV4-1	few	TRBJ2-7	.
CASSYWGGPNTGELFF	TGTGCCAGCAGTTACTGGGGGGGCCCGAACACCGGGGAGCTGTTTTTT	TRBV6-5	.	TRBJ2-2	.
CAWSPGNYGYTF	TGTGCCTGGAGTCCCGGGAACTATGGCTACACCTTC	TRBV30	.	TRBJ1-2	.
CAGRTHRDGYTF	TGTGCCGGCAGGACCCACAGGGATGGCTACACCTTC	TRBV5-6	.	TRBJ1-2	.
CASKASDEQYNEQFF	TGTGCCAGCAAAGCGTCAGATGAACAATACAATGAGCAGTTCTTC	TRBV12-3/TRBV12-4	.	TRBJ2-1	.
CASSFDGQSNEKLFF	TGTGCCAGCAGTTTTGACGGACAGTCTAATGAAAAACTGTTTTTT	TRBV12-3/TRBV12-4	few	TRBJ1-4	.
CASSLVISGKETQYF	TGTGCCAGCAGCTTAGTGATTAGCGGGAAAGAGACCCAGTACTTC	TRBV7-9	.	TRBJ2-5	TRBD2
CASSVGTSGFTDTQYF	TGTGCCAGCAGTGTTGGGACTAGCGGATTCACAGATACGCAGTATTTT	TRBV6-1	.	TRBJ2-3	TRBD2
CSVAPSDSYNEQFF	TGCAGCGTTGCCCCTAGCGACTCCTACAATGAGCAGTTCTTC	TRBV29-1	.	TRBJ2-1	.
CASSPISTSGFSYEQYF	TGTGCCAGCAGCCCGATATCGACTAGCGGCTTCTCCTACGAGCAGTACTTC	TRBV7-9	.	TRBJ2-7	TRBD2
CSAREYAQNSPLHF	TGCAGTGCTAGAGAGTACGCCCAAAATTCACCCCTCCACTTT	TRBV20-1	.	TRBJ1-6	.
CASSLVGSGANVLTF	TGCGCCAGCAGCCTCGTGGGCTCTGGGGCCAACGTCCTGACTTTC	TRBV5-1	many	TRBJ2-6	.
CASSLSMWALPYNSPLHF	TGTGCCAGCAGCTTATCGATGTGGGCCCTGCCCTATAATTCACCCCTCCACTTT	TRBV7-8	.	TRBJ1-6	.
CSVTTPAYEQYF	TGCAGTGTAACGACACCTGCCTACGAGCAGTACTTT	TRBV20-1	.	TRBJ2-7	.
CASRTLGEKLFF	TGTGCCAGCAGGACACTGGGAGAAAAACTGTTTTTT	TRBV12-3/TRBV12-4	.	TRBJ1-4	.
CASSLIAGAYNEQFF	TGTGCCAGCAGCTTAATAGCGGGAGCGTACAATGAGCAGTTCTTC	TRBV5-5	few	TRBJ2-1	TRBD2
CASSKGLAGGTDTQYF	TGTGCCAGCAGCAAGGGACTAGCGGGAGGTACAGATACGCAGTATTTT	TRBV21-1	.	TRBJ2-3	.
CAIRGRTNQPQHF	TGTGCCATCAGAGGCAGGACAAATCAGCCCCAGCATTTT	TRBV10-3	few	TRBJ1-5	.
CSAREAGTPKEQYF	TGCAGTGCTAGAGAAGCCGGGACACCGAAGGAGCAGTACTTC	TRBV20-1	.	TRBJ2-7	.
CASSSRARGRTEAFF	TGCGCCAGCAGCTCCCGAGCGAGGGGGCGTACTGAAGCTTTCTTT	TRBV5-1	.	TRBJ1-1	TRBD1
CASSYLIGGESYNEQFF	TGTGCCAGCAGTTACCTGATTGGGGGAGAATCCTACAATGAGCAGTTCTTC	TRBV6-6	.	TRBJ2-1	.
CASSAGTSGRAVNEQFF	TGTGCCAGCAGTGCCGGGACTAGCGGGAGGGCCGTCAATGAGCAGTTCTTC	TRBV6-1	.	TRBJ2-1	TRBD2
CATGELAETAYEQYF	TGTGCCACCGGAGAACTAGCGGAGACAGCCTACGAGCAGTACTTC	TRBV28	.	TRBJ2-7	TRBD2
CSAAGTVHQPQHF	TGCAGTGCTGCCGGGACAGTTCATCAGCCCCAGCATTTT	TRBV20-1	.	TRBJ1-5	TRBD1
CSARDSASGSSEQYF	TGCAGTGCTAGAGATTCGGCTAGCGGGAGCAGCGAGCAGTACTTC	TRBV20-1	few	TRBJ2-7	TRBD2
CASSLKGSDQPQHF	TGTGCCAGCAGCCTAAAAGGTTCGGATCAGCCCCAGCATTTT	TRBV7-3	.	TRBJ1-5	.
CASSSRTGGSSGANVLTF	TGTGCCAGCAGCTCCAGGACAGGGGGCTCCTCTGGGGCCAACGTCCTGACTTTC	TRBV7-2	.	TRBJ2-6	TRBD1
CASSQAPSGSLFHNEQFF	TGTGCCAGCAGCCAAGCGCCCAGCGGGAGTCTTTTCCACAATGAGCAGTTCTTC	TRBV4-2	.	TRBJ2-1	TRBD2
CASSDPSAPQETQYF	TGCGCCAGCAGCGATCCTAGCGCTCCCCAAGAGACCCAGTACTTC	TRBV5-1	.	TRBJ2-5	.
CASSLGSAGNEKLFF	TGTGCCAGCAGCTTAGGCTCGGCGGGGAATGAAAAACTGTTTTTT	TRBV7-9	.	TRBJ1-4	.
CASSWGLAGQNTYEQYF	TGTGCCAGCAGTTGGGGACTAGCGGGACAGAATACCTACGAGCAGTACTTC	TRBV7-8	.	TRBJ2-7	TRBD2
CASSADRASSYNSPLHF	TGTGCCAGCAGCGCCGACAGGGCGAGCTCCTATAATTCACCCCTCCACTTT	TRBV2	.	TRBJ1-6	TRBD1
CASSPIAGPKGDTQYF	TGTGCCAGCAGCCCGATAGCGGGCCCGAAGGGAGATACGCAGTATTTT	TRBV7-3	.	TRBJ2-3	TRBD2
CAISAPATYERYF	TGTGCCATCAGTGCTCCAGCTACCTACGAGCGGTACTTC	TRBV10-3	.	TRBJ2-7	.
CSVGSGASDYGYTF	TGCAGCGTTGGAAGTGGGGCGTCAGACTATGGCTACACCTTC	TRBV29-1	.	TRBJ1-2	.
CASSQALAGGPDTQYF	TGCGCCAGCAGCCAAGCTCTAGCGGGAGGCCCAGATACGCAGTATTTT	TRBV4-1	many	TRBJ2-3	TRBD2
CASSLEGSGKGGYTF	TGTGCCAGCAGCTTAGAGGGGTCAGGGAAGGGTGGCTACACCTTC	TRBV7-2	few	TRBJ1-2	.
CASSSRTGANQPQHF	TGTGCCAGCAGTTCAAGGACAGGGGCTAATCAGCCCCAGCATTTT	TRBV12-3/TRBV12-4	few	TRBJ1-5	TRBD1
CASSLAGRQNYGYTF	TGCGCCAGCAGCTTGGCCGGTCGTCAGAACTATGGCTACACCTTC	TRBV5-1	.	TRBJ1-2	.
CASSLGLAEEQYF	TGTGCCAGCAGCCTCGGACTAGCGGAGGAGCAGTACTTC	TRBV3-1	.	TRBJ2-7	TRBD2
CASSQTENSNQPQHF	TGTGCCAGCAGCCAGACAGAAAATAGCAATCAGCCCCAGCATTTT	TRBV2	few	TRBJ1-5	.
CASSQGGQGVYEQYF	TGTGCCAGCAGCCAAGGCGGGCAGGGTGTCTACGAGCAGTACTTC	TRBV3-1	.	TRBJ2-7	.
CASSRLRSGGSYNEQFF	TGTGCCAGCAGCCGCCTGAGGTCTGGGGGCTCCTACAATGAGCAGTTCTTC	TRBV5-6	.	TRBJ2-1	.
CASSSSSGRWYF	TGTGCCAGCAGCTCGAGTAGTGGGAGATGGTACTTC	TRBV11-2	many	TRBJ2-5	.
CASRSGGPDEQYF	TGTGCCAGCAGATCGGGAGGGCCTGACGAGCAGTACTTC	TRBV12-3/TRBV12-4	.	TRBJ2-7	TRBD2
CASSQAGGSNNSPLHF	TGTGCCAGCAGCCAGGCAGGGGGCAGCAATAATTCACCCCTCCACTTT	TRBV7-9	.	TRBJ1-6	TRBD1
CASSVGVRGGDEQFF	TGTGCCAGCAGCGTAGGAGTTCGTGGGGGGGATGAGCAGTTCTTC	TRBV9	few	TRBJ2-1	TRBD2
CASSSVGTGNRYEQYF	TGTGCCAGCAGTTCCGTAGGGACAGGAAACCGCTACGAGCAGTACTTC	TRBV6-5	.	TRBJ2-7	TRBD1
CASSQGLAGLIRTDTQYF	TGCGCCAGCAGCCAAGGGCTCGCAGGATTGATTCGCACAGATACGCAGTATTTT	TRBV4-3	once	TRBJ2-3	.
CATSRGQADTDTQYF	TGTGCCACCAGCAGAGGACAGGCCGACACAGATACGCAGTATTTT	TRBV15	few	TRBJ2-3	.
CASSLFRDAGYTF	TGTGCCAGCAGTTTATTCAGGGACGCTGGCTACACCTTC	TRBV12-3/TRBV12-4	few	TRBJ1-2	.
CASSFRSGEQYF	TGTGCCAGCAGCTTCCGGTCGGGAGAGCAGTACTTC	TRBV11-2	.	TRBJ2-7	.